The entry that follows covers one TCR beta chain sequence. This clone was observed a handful of times. Its antigen specificity is not known. Base qualities are not provided; no much larger clone lies one nucleotide away. Using the deep immunoSEQ assay, TCR CDR3 regions were amplified from genomic DNA by multiplex PCR. Extracted genomic DNA from each cell subset was distributed evenly across all wells of several immunoSEQ 96-well plates, and each plate was treated as a replicate. Each replicate PCR for unsorted PBMC received roughly 300 ng genomic DNA, equal to tens of thousands of T cell genomes. Ten immunoSEQ deep assay plates were used to sequence unsorted PBMC genomic DNA. The purified libraries were quantified using a Qubit 3.0 fluorometer, sized with a Bioanalyzer 2100, and then quantified again using the KAPA Library Quantification kit. A separate single-read 150-cycle Illumina NextSeq 550 flow cell was used to sequence each immunoSEQ 96-well plate. The study's own analysis went as follows. Because the immunoSEQ output held only junctional sequences and lacked quality scores, the filtering could not match the filtering applied to full-length reads. Sequences were annotated with PyIR, a Python wrapper for IgBLAST v1.9, using IMGT germline references to assign V/J genes and CDR3. Reads were filtered out if the reads had weak V/J assignments (E-value above 1e-6), no CDR3, stop codons, out-of-frame junctions, or ambiguous translated residues. V3J clonotypes were defined by identical inferred V gene, J gene, and CDR3 amino acid sequence. To compute the percentage overlap between repertoires, the number of shared unique clonotypes was divided by the size of the smaller repertoire. Repertoire richness was assessed with RTK rarefaction, the Chao1 estimator, and Recon v2.1 estimates of unobserved clonotypes. Drawn from immuneACCESS, this table holds only the in-frame rearrangements with V and J called that TCRdb kept. Clones are partly lost; checked studies trace under half to an unresolved V gene and leave the rest unexplained. The V and J calls and the clone size are those of that table, but D and trimming were determined from the DNA. A total of some 470,000 clones appear in this sample, 75% to 85% of them only once. The ten biggest clones cover roughly 13% of the sample.

Healthy HIV-negative adults with no recently reported acute infections or vaccinations were included as donors. Every donor was a Caucasian adult residing in Nashville, Tennessee, USA. In the unsorted samples, 70 million to 90 million PBMCs were counted, and genomic DNA was extracted using the QIAamp DNA Blood Mini kit. After blood collection by leukapheresis, PBMCs were isolated using Ficoll-Histopaque density gradient centrifugation and then cryopreserved in the vapor phase of liquid nitrogen. This record belongs to a study of shared clonotypes between healthy human individuals (dated by TCRdb to about 2020). Study-level background: A couple of women and a few men aged 18 to 49 years were included in the cohort. Different laboratories and diverse techniques were used to prepare libraries and sequence TCR repertoires, to increase sequencing depth and limit assay-specific biases. Each donor's leukapheresis produced roughly between roughly 0.85 and 10 billion PBMCs. Blood TCR repertoires of 5 or 6 healthy adults were deeply sequenced to estimate repertoire size and the extent of clonotype sharing between individuals. The paper as a whole reports these results and caveats: Because the study included only a small number of donors, the genetic and exposure-history diversity represented was limited. Based on pairwise subsampling, the degree of clonotype sharing among donors was expected to be affected by sequencing depth. Only blood was sampled, and tissue TCR repertoires likely differ from those in blood.

Counted from cysteine to phenylalanine, this CDR3 has 15 amino acids. Only the CDR3 region is kept as DNA, spanning 45 bases read in frame from base 1. Relative to germline, V is 10 bases shorter and J is 2 bases shorter, with 19 bases between their ends. In the germline V gene, CDR1 corresponds to ENHRY and CDR2 to SYGVKD. The clonotype originates from a middle-aged woman in good health. Some clones in this sample may be carry-over from other donors' samples. The rearrangement combines TRBV10-3 with TRBJ2-3, with no reliable assignment of the D segment. The sequenced sample consisted of PBMCs. The DNA is as follows: TGTGCCACAACCCCGGGCCGGGCGACCACAGATACGCAGTATTTT. This is translated as CATTPGRATTDTQYF.